This TCR beta chain emerged from a study of somatic mutations in cytotoxic T cells in rheumatoid arthritis. Notes on this clone: Its target is unknown.

Germline CDR1 and CDR2: SNHLY and FYNNEI. The CDR3 has 14 residues. The V gene lost 6 bases and the J gene lost 3 bases, with 15 bases spanning the gap. Study outcomes and limitations: Of approximately 70 patients, 7 to 9 had a largest CD8+ clone that exceeded 20% of CD8+ cells.

Only in-frame clones appear in the TCRdb table, and some are missing; sequencing was by immunoSEQ multiplex PCR. This sample carries around 6,000 clones, 77% of them seen once, and the ten largest clones take 30%. The origin of this receptor is a woman aged 70-85 years with rheumatoid arthritis. This chain links TRBV2 with TRBJ2-7, with a possible D match to TRBD2 (6 bases). The source material was CD8+ T cells sorted from blood, sampled at a follow-up visit. The CDR3 DNA is TGTGCCAGCAGGGCAAGGGACTTTTACTACGAGCAGTACTTC. Its translation: CASRARDFYYEQYF.